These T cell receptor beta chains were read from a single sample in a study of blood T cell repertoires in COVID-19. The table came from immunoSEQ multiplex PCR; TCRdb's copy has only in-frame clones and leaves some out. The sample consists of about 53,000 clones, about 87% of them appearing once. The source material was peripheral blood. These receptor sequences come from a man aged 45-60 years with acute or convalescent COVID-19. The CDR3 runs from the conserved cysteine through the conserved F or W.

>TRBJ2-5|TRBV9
CASSGYSGGFQETQYF
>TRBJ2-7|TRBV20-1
CSAPMRDEQYF
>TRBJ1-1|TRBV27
CASTYIHGGTEAFF
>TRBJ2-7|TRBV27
CASSPRTGRLYEQYF
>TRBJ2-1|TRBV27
CASSFGTSGSNEQFF
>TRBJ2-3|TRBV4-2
CASSQVAGTSTDTQYF
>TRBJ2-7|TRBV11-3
CASSFRLGVYEQYF
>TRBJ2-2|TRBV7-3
CASSLDRETGELFF
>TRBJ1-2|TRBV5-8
CASSPRTGGFYGYTF
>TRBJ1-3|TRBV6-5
CASARPGGNTIYF
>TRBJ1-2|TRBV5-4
CASSSESDRGGYTF
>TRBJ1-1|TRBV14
CASSHKPMNTEAFF
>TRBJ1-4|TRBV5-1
CASSNEWAGGEKLFF
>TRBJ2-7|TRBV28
CASSGTVREQYF
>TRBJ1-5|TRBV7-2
CASSLRGQPQHF
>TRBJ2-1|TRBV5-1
CASSLDGREYNEQFF
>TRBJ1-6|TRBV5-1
CASSVTGASMPLHF
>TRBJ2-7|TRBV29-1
CSVRMMSGPGEQQYF
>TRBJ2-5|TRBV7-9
CASGGVRGAQETQYF
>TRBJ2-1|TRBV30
CAWSSYSYNEQFF
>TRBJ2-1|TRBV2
CASRDNYNEQFF
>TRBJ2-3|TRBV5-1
CASSQLTGGSPDTQYF
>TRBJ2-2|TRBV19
CASSNPRTGKDTGELFF
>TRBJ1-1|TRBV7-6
CASSDTGTGVSEAFF
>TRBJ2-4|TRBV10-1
CASSRSSVGGVSDIQYF
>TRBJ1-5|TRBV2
CASRASWTGTLQPQHF
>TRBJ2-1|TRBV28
CASSSGLLGRSYNEQFF